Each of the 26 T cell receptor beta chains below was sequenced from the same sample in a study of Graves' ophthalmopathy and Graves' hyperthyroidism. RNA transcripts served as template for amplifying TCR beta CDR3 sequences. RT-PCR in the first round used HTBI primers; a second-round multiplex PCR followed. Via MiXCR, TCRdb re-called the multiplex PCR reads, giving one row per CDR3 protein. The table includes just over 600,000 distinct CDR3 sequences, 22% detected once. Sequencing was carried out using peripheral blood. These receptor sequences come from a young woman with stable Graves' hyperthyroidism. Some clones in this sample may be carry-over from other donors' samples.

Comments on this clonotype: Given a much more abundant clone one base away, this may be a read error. The CDR3 loop is CASSYLAGGSHGQYF. In nucleotides, the CDR3 is TGTGCCAGCAGTTATCTGGCAGGGGGCTCACACGGGCAGTACTTC. The chain has TRBV6-5 and TRBJ2-7, with 8 bases matching TRBD1. Germline CDR1 is MNHEY and CDR2 is SVGAGI. The CDR3 consists of 15 residues. With V trimmed by 3 bases and J by 9 bases, 13 bases remained unmatched.

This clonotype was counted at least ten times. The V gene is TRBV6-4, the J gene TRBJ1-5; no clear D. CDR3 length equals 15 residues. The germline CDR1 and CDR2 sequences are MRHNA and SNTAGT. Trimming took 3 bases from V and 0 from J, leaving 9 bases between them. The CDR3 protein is CASSDSGYSNQPQHF. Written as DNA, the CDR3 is TGTGCCAGCAGTGATTCGGGGTATAGCAATCAGCCCCAGCATTTT.

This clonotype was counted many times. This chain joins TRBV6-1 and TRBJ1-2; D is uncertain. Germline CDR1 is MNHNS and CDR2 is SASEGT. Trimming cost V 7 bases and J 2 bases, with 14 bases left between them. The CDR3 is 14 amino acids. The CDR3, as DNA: TGTGCCAGCACCCCGGAGGGTAGGAACTATGGCTACACCTTC. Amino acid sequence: CASTPEGRNYGYTF.

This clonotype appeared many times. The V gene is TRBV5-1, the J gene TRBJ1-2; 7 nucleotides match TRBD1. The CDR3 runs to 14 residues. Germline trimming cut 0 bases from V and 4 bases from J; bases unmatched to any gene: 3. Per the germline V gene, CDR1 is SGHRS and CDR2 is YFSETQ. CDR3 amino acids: CASSLEQGIYGYTF. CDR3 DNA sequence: TGCGCCAGCAGCTTGGAACAGGGGATCTATGGCTACACCTTC.

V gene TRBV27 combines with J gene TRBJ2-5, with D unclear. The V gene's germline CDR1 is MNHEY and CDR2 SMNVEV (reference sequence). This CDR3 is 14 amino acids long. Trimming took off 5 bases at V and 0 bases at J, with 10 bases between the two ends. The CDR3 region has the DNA TGTGCCAGCAGTATACAGCGCAACCAAGAGACCCAGTACTTC. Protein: CASSIQRNQETQYF.

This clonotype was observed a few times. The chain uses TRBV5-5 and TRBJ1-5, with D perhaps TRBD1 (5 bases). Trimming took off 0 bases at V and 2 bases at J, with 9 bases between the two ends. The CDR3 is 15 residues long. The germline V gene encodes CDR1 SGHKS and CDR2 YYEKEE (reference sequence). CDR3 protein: CASSLAPTGNQPQHF. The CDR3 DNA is TGTGCCAGCAGCTTGGCCCCGACAGGCAATCAGCCCCAGCATTTT. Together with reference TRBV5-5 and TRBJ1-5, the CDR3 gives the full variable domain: DAGVTQSPTHLIKTRGQQVTLRCSPISGHKSVSWYQQVLGQGPQFIFQYYEKEERGRGNFPDRFSARQFPNYSSELNVNALLLGDSALYLCASSLAPTGNQPQHFGDGTRLSIL.

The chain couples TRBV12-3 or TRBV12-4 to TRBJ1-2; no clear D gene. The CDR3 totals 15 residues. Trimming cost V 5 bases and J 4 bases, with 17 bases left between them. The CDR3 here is CASSPQRPVRYGYTF. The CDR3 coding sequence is TGTGCCAGCAGTCCCCAGCGGCCCGTTCGCTATGGCTACACCTTC.

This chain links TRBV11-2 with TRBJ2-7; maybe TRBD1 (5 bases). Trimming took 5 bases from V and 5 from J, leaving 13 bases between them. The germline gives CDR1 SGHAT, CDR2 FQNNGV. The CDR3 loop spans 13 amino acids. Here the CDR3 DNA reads TGTGCCAGCAGCCGCGGTTGGGGCAACGAGCAGTACTTC. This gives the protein CASSRGWGNEQYF.

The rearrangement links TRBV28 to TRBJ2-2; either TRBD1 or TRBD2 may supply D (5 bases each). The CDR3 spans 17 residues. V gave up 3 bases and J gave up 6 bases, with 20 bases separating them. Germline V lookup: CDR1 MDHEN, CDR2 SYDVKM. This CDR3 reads CASSFERGALLPGELFF. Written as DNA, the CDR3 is TGTGCCAGCAGTTTTGAAAGAGGGGCTTTATTACCCGGGGAGCTGTTTTTT.

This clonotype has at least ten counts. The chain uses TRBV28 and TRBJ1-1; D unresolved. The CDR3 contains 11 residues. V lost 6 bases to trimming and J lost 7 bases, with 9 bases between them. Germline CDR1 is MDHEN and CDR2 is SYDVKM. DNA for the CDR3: TGTGCCAGCAGCCTCAGTCGTGAAGCTTTCTTT. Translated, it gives CASSLSREAFF.

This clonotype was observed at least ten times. This chain's CDR3 is CASSVAGTPTNYGYTF. CDR3 bases: TGTGCCAGCAGCGTAGCCGGGACACCCACTAACTATGGCTACACCTTC. The rearrangement links TRBV9 to TRBJ1-2; the D gene is possibly TRBD1 (6 bases). Trimming stripped 0 bases from V and 0 bases from J, with 12 bases between. From germline, CDR1 is SGDLS and CDR2 YYNGEE. The CDR3 contains 16 residues.

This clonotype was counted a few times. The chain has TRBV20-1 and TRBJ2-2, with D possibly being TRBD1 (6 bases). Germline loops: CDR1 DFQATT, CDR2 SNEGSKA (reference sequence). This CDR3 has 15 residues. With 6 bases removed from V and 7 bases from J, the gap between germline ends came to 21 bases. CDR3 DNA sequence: TGCAGTGCCCCCCAGAGGTCAGGGGTGAGCGGGGAGCTGTTTTTT. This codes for CSAPQRSGVSGELFF.

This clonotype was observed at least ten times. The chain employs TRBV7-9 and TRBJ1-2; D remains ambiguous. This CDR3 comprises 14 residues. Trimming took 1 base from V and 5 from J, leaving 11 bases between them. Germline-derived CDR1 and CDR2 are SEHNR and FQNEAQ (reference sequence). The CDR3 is CASSLEPRPYGYTF. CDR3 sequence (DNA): TGTGCCAGCAGCTTAGAGCCCCGCCCGTATGGCTACACCTTC.

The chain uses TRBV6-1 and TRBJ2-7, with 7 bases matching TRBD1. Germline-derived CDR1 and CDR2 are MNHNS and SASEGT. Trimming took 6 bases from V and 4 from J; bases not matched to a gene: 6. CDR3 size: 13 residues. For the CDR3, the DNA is TGTGCCAGCAGGACAGGGAGTTCGTACGAGCAGTACTTC. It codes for CASRTGSSYEQYF.

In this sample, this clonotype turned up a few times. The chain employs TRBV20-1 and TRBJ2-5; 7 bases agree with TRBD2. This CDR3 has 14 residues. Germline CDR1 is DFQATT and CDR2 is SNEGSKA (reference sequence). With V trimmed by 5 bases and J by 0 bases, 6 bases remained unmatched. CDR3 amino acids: CSAGGGPYQETQYF. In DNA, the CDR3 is TGCAGTGCTGGCGGGGGACCGTACCAAGAGACCCAGTACTTC.

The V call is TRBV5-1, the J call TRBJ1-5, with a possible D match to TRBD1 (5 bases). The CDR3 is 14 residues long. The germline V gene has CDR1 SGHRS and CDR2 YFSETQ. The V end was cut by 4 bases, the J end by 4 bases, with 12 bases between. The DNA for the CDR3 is TGCGCCAGCAGCCCCGACGGGGCAAATCAGCCCCAGCATTTT. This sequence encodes CASSPDGANQPQHF.

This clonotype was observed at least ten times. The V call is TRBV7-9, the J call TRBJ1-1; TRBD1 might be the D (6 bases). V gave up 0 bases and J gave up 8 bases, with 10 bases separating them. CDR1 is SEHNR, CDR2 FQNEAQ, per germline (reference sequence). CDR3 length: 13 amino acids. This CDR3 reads CASSLARGAEAFF. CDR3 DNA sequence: TGTGCCAGCAGCTTAGCGCGGGGGGCGGAAGCTTTCTTT.

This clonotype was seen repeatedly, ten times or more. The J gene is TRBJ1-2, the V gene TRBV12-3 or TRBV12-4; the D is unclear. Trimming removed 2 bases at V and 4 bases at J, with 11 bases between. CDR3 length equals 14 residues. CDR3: CASSLTDPPYGYTF. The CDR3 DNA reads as TGTGCCAGCAGTTTAACGGACCCACCCTATGGCTACACCTTC.

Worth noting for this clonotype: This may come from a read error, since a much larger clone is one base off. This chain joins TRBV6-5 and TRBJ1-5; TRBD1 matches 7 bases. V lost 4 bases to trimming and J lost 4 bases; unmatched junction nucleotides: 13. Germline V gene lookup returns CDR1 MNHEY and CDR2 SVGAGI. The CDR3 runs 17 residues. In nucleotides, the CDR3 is TGTGCCAGCAGTTTAGGTTTAGGGGGCACCAAAAATCAGCCCCAGCATTTT. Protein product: CASSLGLGGTKNQPQHF.

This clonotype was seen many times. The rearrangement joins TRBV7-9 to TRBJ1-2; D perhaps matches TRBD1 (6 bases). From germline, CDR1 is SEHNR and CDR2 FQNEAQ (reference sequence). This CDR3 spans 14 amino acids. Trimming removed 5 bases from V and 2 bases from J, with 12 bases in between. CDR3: CASSKTTGNYGYTF. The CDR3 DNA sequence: TGTGCCAGCAGCAAGACAACAGGGAACTATGGCTACACCTTC.

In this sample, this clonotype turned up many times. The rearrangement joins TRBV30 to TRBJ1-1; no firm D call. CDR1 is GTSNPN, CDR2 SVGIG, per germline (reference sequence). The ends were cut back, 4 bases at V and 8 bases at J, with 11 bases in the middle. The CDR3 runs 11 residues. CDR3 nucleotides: TGTGCCTGGATCCTGACAAGGGAAGCTTTCTTT. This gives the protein CAWILTREAFF.

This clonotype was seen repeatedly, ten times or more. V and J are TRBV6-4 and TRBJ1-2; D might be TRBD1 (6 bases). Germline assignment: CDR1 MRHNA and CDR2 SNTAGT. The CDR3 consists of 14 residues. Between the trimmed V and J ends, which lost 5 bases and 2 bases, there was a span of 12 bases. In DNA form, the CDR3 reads TGTGCCAGCAGTCCCGGGACAAAAAACTATGGCTACACCTTC. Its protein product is CASSPGTKNYGYTF.

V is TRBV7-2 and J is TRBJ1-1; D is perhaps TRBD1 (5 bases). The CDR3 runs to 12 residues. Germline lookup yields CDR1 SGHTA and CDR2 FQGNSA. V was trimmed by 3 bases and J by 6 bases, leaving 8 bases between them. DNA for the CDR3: TGTGCCAGCAGCTTGCCGGGACCTGAAGCTTTCTTT. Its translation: CASSLPGPEAFF.

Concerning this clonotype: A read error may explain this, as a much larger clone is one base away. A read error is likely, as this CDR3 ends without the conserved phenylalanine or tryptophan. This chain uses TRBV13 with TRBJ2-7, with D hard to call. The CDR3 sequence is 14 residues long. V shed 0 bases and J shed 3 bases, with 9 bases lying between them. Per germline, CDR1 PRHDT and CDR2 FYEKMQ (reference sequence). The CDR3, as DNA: TGTGCCAGCAGCTTAGGCCATGCTAGCTACGAGCAGTACCTC. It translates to CASSLGHASYEQYL.

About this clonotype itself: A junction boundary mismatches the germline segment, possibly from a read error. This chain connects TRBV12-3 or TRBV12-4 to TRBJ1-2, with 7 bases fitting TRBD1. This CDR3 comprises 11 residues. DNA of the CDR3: TGTGCCAGCAGCCGCACGGGGACAGCCTCCTTC. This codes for CASSRTGTASF.

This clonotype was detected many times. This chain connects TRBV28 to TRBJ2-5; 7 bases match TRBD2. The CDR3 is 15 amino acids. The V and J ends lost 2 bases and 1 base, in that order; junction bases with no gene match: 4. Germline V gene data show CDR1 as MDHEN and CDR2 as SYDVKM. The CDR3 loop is CASSLRASGQETQYF. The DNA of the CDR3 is TGTGCCAGCAGTTTACGGGCTAGCGGCCAAGAGACCCAGTACTTC.